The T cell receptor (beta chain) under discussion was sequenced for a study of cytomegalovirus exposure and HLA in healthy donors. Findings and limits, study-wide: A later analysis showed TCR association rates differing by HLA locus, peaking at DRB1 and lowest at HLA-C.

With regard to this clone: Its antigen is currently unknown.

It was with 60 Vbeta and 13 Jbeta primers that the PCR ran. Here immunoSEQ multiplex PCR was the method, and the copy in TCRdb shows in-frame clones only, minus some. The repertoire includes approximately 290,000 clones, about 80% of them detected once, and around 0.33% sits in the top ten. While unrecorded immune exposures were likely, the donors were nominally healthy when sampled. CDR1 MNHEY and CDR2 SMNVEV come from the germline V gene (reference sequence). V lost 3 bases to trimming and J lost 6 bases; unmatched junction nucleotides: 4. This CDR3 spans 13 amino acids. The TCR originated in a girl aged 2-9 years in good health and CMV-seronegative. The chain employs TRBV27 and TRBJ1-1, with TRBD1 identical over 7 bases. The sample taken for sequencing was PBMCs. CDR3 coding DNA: TGTGCCAGCAGTTTGGGACAGAGGGCTGAAGCTTTCTTT. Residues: CASSLGQRAEAFF.